Reported below is one T cell receptor beta chain. The antigen is unknown. The sample belongs to a study of T cells in Graves' hyperthyroidism and ophthalmopathy. The CDR3 runs to 14 residues. V was trimmed by 5 bases and J by 4 bases, leaving 14 bases between them. TCR beta CDR3 region amplification was performed from RNA transcripts. When the TCR CDR3 underwent first-round RT-PCR, the HTBI primer set was used. Each CDR3 protein gets one entry after TCRdb re-called the multiplex PCR reads with MiXCR. The table records some 510,000 distinct CDR3 sequences, about a fifth of them present only once. Notes on the study in general: In blood, most of the thyroid clonotypes expanded above 0.001 were also present. Onset of ophthalmopathy came a median about 6.5 months after the model predicted it.

It was considered stable Graves' hyperthyroidism when ophthalmopathy did not progress within 18 months. Pregnant or lactating patients were excluded, as were those with uncontrolled infection or other autoimmune disease. The sequencing sample was made of blood. This receptor was identified in a man between 18 and 35 years old with Graves' hyperthyroidism. The rearrangement links TRBV12-3 or TRBV12-4 to TRBJ1-1; D is uncertain. This chain's CDR3 is CASSDPGKSTEAFF. The CDR3 bases are TGTGCCAGCAGTGACCCAGGAAAAAGCACTGAAGCTTTCTTT.